These T cell receptor beta chains were read from a single sample in a study of regulatory T cells in long-lasting Graves disease. MiXCR was run by TCRdb on the multiplex PCR reads, yielding one entry per CDR3 protein. This table has 580,000 or so distinct CDR3 sequences, about 16% appearing once. A further study also used this sample, focusing on T cells in Graves' hyperthyroidism and ophthalmopathy.

The sample here was peripheral blood mononuclear cells (PBMCs), taken at new diagnosis, from a patient treated with antithyroid drugs. Receptor source: a man between 18 and 29 years old with Graves disease. Both conserved end residues are part of each CDR3. Fields, in order: V gene, clone size, CDR3 length, D gene, J gene, CDR3 DNA, CDR3 protein. The D gene is left open where the match is weak. The listing skips clone size in some rows; elsewhere it reads once, few, many or a size class.

TRBV7-3,many,15,NA,TRBJ2-3,TGTGCCAGCAGTAGTCTTGGTCGCGCGCCAGATACGCAGTATTTT,CASSSLGRAPDTQYF
TRBV6-1,NA,16,TRBD1,TRBJ2-7,TGTGCCAGCAGTAGGACAGGGTCAAGCTTCCCCTACGAGCAGTACTTC,CASSRTGSSFPYEQYF
TRBV28,many,14,NA,TRBJ1-1,TGTGCCAGCAGTCACGACACGAAGGGGGCTGAAGCTTTCTTT,CASSHDTKGAEAFF
TRBV9,NA,13,TRBD1,TRBJ1-2,TGTGCCAGCAAACCCTCAGGGGGAGGAGGCTACACCTTC,CASKPSGGGGYTF
TRBV5-1,many,15,NA,TRBJ2-3,TGCGCCAGCAGCCCGAGGTTGGCAGGGAAGGTTACGCAGTATTTT,CASSPRLAGKVTQYF
TRBV18,many,13,NA,TRBJ2-2,TGTGCCAGCTCACCTACGAGCACCGGGGAGCTGTTTTTT,CASSPTSTGELFF
TRBV30,many,16,NA,TRBJ2-1,TGTGCCTGGAAGGTGGACGATGGGGCTTCCTACAATGAGCAGTTCTTC,CAWKVDDGASYNEQFF
TRBV2,many,15,TRBD1,TRBJ1-5,TGTGCCAGCAGCCCCGACAGGGGGAGCAATCAGCCCCAGCATTTT,CASSPDRGSNQPQHF
TRBV12-3/TRBV12-4,many,14,NA,TRBJ2-7,TGTGCCAGCATGGACACGGATAAAAGAGGAGAGCAGTACTTC,CASMDTDKRGEQYF
TRBV20-1,many,17,NA,TRBJ2-1,TGCAGTGCTAGAGAACCCTGGGCAGGCGTTACAGGTTATGAGCAGTTCTTC,CSAREPWAGVTGYEQFF
TRBV27,NA,14,NA,TRBJ2-7,TGTGCCAGCAGTTCCGCGTCGGTTGCCTACGAGCAGTACTTC,CASSSASVAYEQYF
TRBV5-1,many,15,TRBD2,TRBJ2-1,TGCGCCAGCAGCTACCTAGCGGAACCTAACAATGAGCAGTTCTTC,CASSYLAEPNNEQFF
TRBV20-1,many,14,TRBD1,TRBJ2-1,TGCAGTGCTTCCGGGACAGGAGCCTACAATGAGCAGTTCTTC,CSASGTGAYNEQFF
TRBV10-1,NA,13,TRBD2,TRBJ2-1,TGCGCCAGCAGTGAGGGGAGGGTAAATGAGCAGTTCTTC,CASSEGRVNEQFF